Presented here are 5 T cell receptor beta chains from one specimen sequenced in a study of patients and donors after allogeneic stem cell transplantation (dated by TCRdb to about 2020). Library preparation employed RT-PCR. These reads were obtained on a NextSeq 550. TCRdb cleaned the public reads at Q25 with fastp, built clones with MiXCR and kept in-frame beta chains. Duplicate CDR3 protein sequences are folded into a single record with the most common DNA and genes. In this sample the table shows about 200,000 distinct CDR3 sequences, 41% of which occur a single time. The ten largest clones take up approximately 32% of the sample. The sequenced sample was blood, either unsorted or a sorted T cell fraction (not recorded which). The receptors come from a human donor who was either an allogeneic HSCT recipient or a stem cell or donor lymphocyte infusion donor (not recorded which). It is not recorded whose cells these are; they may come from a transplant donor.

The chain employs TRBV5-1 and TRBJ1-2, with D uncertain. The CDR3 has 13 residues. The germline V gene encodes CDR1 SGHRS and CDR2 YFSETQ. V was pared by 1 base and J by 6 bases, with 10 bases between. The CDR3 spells CASSLSTDDGYTF. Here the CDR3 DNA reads TGCGCCAGCAGCTTGTCGACGGACGATGGCTACACCTTC.

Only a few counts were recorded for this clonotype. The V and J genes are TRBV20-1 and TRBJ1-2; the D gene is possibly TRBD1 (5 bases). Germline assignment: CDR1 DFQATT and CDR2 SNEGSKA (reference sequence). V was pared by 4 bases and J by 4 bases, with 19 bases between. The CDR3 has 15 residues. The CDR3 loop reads CSAISMGQTRYGYTF. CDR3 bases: TGCAGTGCTATATCAATGGGGCAGACCCGCTATGGCTACACCTTC.

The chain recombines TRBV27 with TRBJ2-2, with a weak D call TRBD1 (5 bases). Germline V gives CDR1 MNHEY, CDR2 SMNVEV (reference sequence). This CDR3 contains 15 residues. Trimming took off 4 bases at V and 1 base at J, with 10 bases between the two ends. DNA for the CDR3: TGTGCCAGCAGTTCACCAGGGTGGAACACCGGGGAGCTGTTTTTT. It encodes CASSSPGWNTGELFF.

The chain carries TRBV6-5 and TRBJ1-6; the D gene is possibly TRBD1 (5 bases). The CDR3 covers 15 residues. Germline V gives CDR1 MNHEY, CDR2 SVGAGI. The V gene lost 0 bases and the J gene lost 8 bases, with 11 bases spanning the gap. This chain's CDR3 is CASSYSKTVDSPLHF. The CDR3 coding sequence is TGTGCCAGCAGTTACTCGAAGACAGTCGATTCACCCCTCCACTTT.

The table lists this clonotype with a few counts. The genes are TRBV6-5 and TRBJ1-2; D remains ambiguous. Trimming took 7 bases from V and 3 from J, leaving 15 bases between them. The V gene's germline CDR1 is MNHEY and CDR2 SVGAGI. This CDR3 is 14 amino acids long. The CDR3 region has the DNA TGTGCCAGCACGGGAACTCCGGGAGACTATGGCTACACCTTC. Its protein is CASTGTPGDYGYTF.